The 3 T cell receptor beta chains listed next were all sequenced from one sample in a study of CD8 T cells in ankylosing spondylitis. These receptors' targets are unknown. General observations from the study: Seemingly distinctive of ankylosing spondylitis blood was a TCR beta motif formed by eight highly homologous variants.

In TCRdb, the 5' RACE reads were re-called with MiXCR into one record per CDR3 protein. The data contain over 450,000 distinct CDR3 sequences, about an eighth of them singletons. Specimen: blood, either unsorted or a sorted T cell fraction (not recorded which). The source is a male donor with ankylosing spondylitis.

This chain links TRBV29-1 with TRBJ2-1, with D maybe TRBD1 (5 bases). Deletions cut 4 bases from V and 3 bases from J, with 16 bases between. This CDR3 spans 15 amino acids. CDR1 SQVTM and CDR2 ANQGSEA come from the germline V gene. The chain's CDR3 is CSVGGSPTHYNEQFF. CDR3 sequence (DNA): TGCAGCGTTGGGGGCTCCCCTACCCACTACAATGAGCAGTTCTTC.

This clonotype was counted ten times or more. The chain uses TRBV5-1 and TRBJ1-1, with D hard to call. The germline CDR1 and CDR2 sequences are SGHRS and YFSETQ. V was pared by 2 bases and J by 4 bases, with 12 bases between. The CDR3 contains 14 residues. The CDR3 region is CASSFWGLSTEAFF. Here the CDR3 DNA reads TGCGCCAGCAGCTTCTGGGGATTGAGCACTGAAGCTTTCTTT. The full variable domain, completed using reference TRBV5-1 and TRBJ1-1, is KAGVTQTPRYLIKTRGQQVTLSCSPISGHRSVSWYQQTPGQGLQFLFEYFSETQRNKGNFPGRFSGRQFSNSRSEMNVSTLELGDSALYLCASSFWGLSTEAFFGQGTRLTVV.

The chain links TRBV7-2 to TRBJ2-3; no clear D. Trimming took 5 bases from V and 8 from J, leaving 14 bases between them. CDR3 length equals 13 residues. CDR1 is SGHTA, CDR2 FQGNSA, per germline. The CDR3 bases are TGTGCCAGCAGCCCAGAGGCGGTGGGTACGCAGTATTTT. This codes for CASSPEAVGTQYF. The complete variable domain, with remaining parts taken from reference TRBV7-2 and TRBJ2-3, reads GAGVSQSPSNKVTEKGKDVELRCDPISGHTALYWYRQSLGQGLEFLIYFQGNSAPDKSGLPSDRFSAERTGGSVSTLTIQRTQQEDSAVYLCASSPEAVGTQYFGPGTRLTVL.